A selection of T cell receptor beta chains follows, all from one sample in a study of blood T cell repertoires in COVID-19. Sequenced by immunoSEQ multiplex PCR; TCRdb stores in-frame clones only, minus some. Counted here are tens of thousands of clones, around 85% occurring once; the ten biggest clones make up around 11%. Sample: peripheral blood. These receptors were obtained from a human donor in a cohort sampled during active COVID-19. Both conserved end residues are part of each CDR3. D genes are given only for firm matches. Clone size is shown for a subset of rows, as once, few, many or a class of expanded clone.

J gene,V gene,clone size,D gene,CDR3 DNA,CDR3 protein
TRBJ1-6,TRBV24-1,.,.,TGTGCCACCGGCTCCCCGATCCCCCAATATAATTCACCCCTCCACTTT,CATGSPIPQYNSPLHF
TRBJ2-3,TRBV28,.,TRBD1,TGTGCCAGCAGCTACAGGGGGCGCATTACAGATACGCAGTATTTT,CASSYRGRITDTQYF
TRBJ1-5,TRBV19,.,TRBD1,TGTGCCAGTAGTCCTAGCTTCGGACAGGGGGGGAATCAGCCCCAGCATTTT,CASSPSFGQGGNQPQHF
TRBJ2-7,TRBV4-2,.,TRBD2,TGTGCCAGCAGCCAAGATCTACAGCGGGACCACTACGAGCAGTACTTC,CASSQDLQRDHYEQYF
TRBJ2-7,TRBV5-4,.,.,TGTGCCAGCAGCCCCCAGGCGGGACTCGACTACGAGCAGTACTTC,CASSPQAGLDYEQYF
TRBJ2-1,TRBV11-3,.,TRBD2,TGTGCCAGCAGCTTCCGCCTGACTAGCGGGATTGAGCAGTTCTTC,CASSFRLTSGIEQFF
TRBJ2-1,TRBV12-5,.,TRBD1,TGTGCTAGTGGTTTTCAGGGGGAAGGTGCTGAGCAGTTCTTC,CASGFQGEGAEQFF
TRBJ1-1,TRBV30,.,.,TGTGCCTGGTTCGCCCTAGGGGGCACTGAAGCTTTCTTT,CAWFALGGTEAFF
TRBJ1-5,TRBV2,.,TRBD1,TGTGCCAGCAGTACCGGGACAGGAAATCAGCCCCAGCATTTT,CASSTGTGNQPQHF
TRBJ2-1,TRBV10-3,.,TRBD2,TGTGCCATCAGGGGAGCAGGAGCGGGGAGCTCCTACAATGAGCAGTTCTTC,CAIRGAGAGSSYNEQFF
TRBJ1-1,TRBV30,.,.,TGTGCCTGCAATCGACGACTCACTGAAGCTTTCTTT,CACNRRLTEAFF
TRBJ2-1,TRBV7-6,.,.,TGTGCCAGCAGCTTAGAGACTCCCGGGGGGCTGAGCGAGCAGTTCTTC,CASSLETPGGLSEQFF
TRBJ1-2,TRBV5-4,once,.,TGTGCCAGCAGCAAGGTATATTCGGGGGTCGAGGGCTACACCTTC,CASSKVYSGVEGYTF
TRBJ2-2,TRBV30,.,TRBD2,TGTGCCTGGGAAAGCGGGGAGGCGAACACCGGGGAGCTGTTTTTT,CAWESGEANTGELFF
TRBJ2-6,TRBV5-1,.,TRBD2,TGCGCCAGCAGCTTGGAACTAGCGGGAGGAGTAGGGGCCAACGTCCTGACTTTC,CASSLELAGGVGANVLTF
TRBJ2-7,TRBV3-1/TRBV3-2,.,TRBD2,TGTGCCAGCAGCGGAATGGGACTAGCGGGGGGCTACGAGCAGTACTTC,CASSGMGLAGGYEQYF
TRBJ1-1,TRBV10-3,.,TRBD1,TGTGCCACCGGGGACAGGGGGGTCCCGCGATTGAACACTGAAGCTTTCTTT,CATGDRGVPRLNTEAFF
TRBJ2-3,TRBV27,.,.,TGTGCCAGCAGTTTAGCGGGGGCCCGCACAGATACGCAGTATTTT,CASSLAGARTDTQYF
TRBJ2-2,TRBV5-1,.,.,TGCGCCAGCAGCCCCCTAGTGGGGGCGCAGGGCACCGGGGAGCTGTTTTTT,CASSPLVGAQGTGELFF
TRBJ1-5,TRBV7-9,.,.,TGTGCCAGCAGCTCCGACAGAGTGAACAGTCAGCCCCAGCATTTT,CASSSDRVNSQPQHF
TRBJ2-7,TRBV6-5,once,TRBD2,TGTGCCAGCAGAGCTAGCGGATCCTACGAGCAGTACTTC,CASRASGSYEQYF
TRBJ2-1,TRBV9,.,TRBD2,TGTGCCAGCAGCGTAGTCCCTAGCGGAGGGAGCTCCTACAATGAGCAGTTCTTC,CASSVVPSGGSSYNEQFF
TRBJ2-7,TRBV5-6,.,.,TGTGCCAGCAGCCTATCGGCGACTAGGGGGCAGTACTTC,CASSLSATRGQYF
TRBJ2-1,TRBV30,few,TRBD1,TGTGCCTGGAGGAAGGGACAGCCGAACAATGAGCAGTTCTTC,CAWRKGQPNNEQFF
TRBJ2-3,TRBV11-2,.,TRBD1,TGTGCCAGCAGCTTAGATCGGGGCAGGGGGTTTACAGATACGCAGTATTTT,CASSLDRGRGFTDTQYF
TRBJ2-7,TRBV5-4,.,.,TGTGCCAGCAGCTTCGATCCGAGCTCCTACGAGCAGTACTTC,CASSFDPSSYEQYF
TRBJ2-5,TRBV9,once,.,TGTGCCAGCAGCGTAGCAGGGGTCGAGACCCAGTACTTC,CASSVAGVETQYF
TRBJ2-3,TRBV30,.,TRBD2,TGTGCCTATGAATCTATCGGACTAGCGGGGAAAGCAGATACGCAGTATTTT,CAYESIGLAGKADTQYF
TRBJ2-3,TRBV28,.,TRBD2,TGTGCCAGCAGCCCGGCCGGGACTAGCGGGTTTAGCACAGATACGCAGTATTTT,CASSPAGTSGFSTDTQYF
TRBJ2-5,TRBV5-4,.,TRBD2,TGTGCCAGCAGCTTAGGCGGGAGGGGCGGAGAGACCCAGTACTTC,CASSLGGRGGETQYF
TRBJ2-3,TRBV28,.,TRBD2,TGTGCCAGCAGCTCCTCCGTTCGCGGGAGGGCAGATACGCAGTATTTT,CASSSSVRGRADTQYF
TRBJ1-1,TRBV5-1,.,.,TGCGCCAGCAGCTTGATTACAGGAGGGACTGAAGCTTTCTTT,CASSLITGGTEAFF
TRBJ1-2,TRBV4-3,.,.,TGCGCCAGCAGCCCCCGGGGACTCTATGGCTACACCTTC,CASSPRGLYGYTF
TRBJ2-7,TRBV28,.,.,TGTGCCAGCAGTCTCATAACCCGGACGGGAACCTACGAGCAGTACTTC,CASSLITRTGTYEQYF
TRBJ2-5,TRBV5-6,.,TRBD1,TGTGCCAGCAGCTCCGGGACAGGGGGTCCGGAGACCCAGTACTTC,CASSSGTGGPETQYF
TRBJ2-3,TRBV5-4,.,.,TGTGCCAGCAGCAATTCGGGGGTGGAAGATACGCAGTATTTT,CASSNSGVEDTQYF
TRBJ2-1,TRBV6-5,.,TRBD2,TGTGCCAGCAGTAGGACTAGCGGGGGGCCCAGTGAGCAGTTCTTC,CASSRTSGGPSEQFF
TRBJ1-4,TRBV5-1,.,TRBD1,TGCGCCAGCAGCGTGACAGGGGTAAAGGAAAAACTGTTTTTT,CASSVTGVKEKLFF
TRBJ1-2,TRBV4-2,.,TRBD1,TGTGCCAGCAGCCGCCTCGACAGGGGCCATGGCTACACCTTC,CASSRLDRGHGYTF
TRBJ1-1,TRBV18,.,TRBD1,TGTGCCAGCTCAGGTACCGGGACAGGGTCTCACGCTTTCTTT,CASSGTGTGSHAFF
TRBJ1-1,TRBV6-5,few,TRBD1,TGTGCCAGCAGGAGAACCGGGACAGGCAACACTGAAGCTTTCTTT,CASRRTGTGNTEAFF
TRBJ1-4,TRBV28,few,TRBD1,TGTGCCAGCAGTCCCTGGGACAGATCTGAAAAACTGTTTTTT,CASSPWDRSEKLFF
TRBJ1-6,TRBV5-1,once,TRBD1,TGCGCCAGCAGCCCCGGACAGGGTGGAATTTCACCCCTCCACTTT,CASSPGQGGISPLHF